This TCR beta chain originates from a study of blood T cell repertoires in COVID-19. Study context: Specimens from acute and convalescent COVID-19 originated in the United States, Italy and Spain.

In the case of this clone: Sequence at one end of the junction differs from germline and may be a read error.

Enrolled through a virtual design, the participants were between roughly 18 and 90 years of age and came from under 25 US areas. Cohort placement rested on clinical history that participants reported themselves. Either two negative PCRs, clearance, or symptom resolution qualified Cohort 3 donors as recovered. Germline loops: CDR1 MDHEN, CDR2 SYDVKM. CDR3 length equals 15 residues. The protocol was immunoSEQ multiplex PCR, while the TCRdb copy is restricted to in-frame clones and leaves out a portion. The top ten clones hold roughly 12% of a sample with roughly 190,000 clones, roughly 82% of them seen once.

The V call is TRBV28, the J call TRBJ1-5; 7 positions match TRBD1. This clonotype was sampled from a man in his forties or fifties who had recovered from COVID-19. Sequencing was performed on PBMCs or T cells enriched from blood (not recorded which). CDR3 nucleotide sequence: TGTGCCAGCAGTCTATGGGACAGAAAGAATCAGCCCCAGCATTTT. It yields the protein CASSLWDRKNQPQHF.